One sample yielded the 20 T cell receptor beta chains listed below, sequenced in a study of regulatory T cells in long-lasting Graves disease. The sample's time point: persistent/refractory GD, antithyroid drugs over 5 years with positive TRAb. Extracted PBMC RNA gave rise to the TCR library. HTBI primers from iRepertoire and Arm-PCR of CDR3 regions yielded the TCR beta libraries. TCRdb processed the multiplex PCR reads anew with MiXCR; each CDR3 protein has one entry. The sample carries 650,000 to 850,000 distinct CDR3 sequences, about 30% recorded once. This specimen was peripheral blood mononuclear cells (PBMCs), taken when the disease was refractory, from a patient treated with antithyroid drugs. These receptors originate from a female donor with Graves disease.

This clonotype was recorded only once. This rearrangement joins TRBV10-3 to TRBJ1-6; 7 nucleotides agree with TRBD1. The V and J ends lost 6 bases and 8 bases, in that order; junction bases with no gene match: 4. Germline V CDR1 and CDR2: ENHRY, SYGVKD. The CDR3 extends over 13 amino acids. CDR3 sequence (DNA): TGTGCCATCAGAGATGACAGGGATTCACCCCTCCACTTT. Protein: CAIRDDRDSPLHF.

The V gene is TRBV30, the J gene TRBJ1-3; 10 bases are shared with TRBD1. Trimming took 0 bases from V and 4 from J; bases not matched to a gene: 3. CDR1 is GTSNPN, CDR2 SVGIG, per germline (reference sequence). The CDR3 is 15 amino acids. Here the CDR3 reads CAWSVDRGPGNTIYF. The CDR3 DNA reads as TGTGCCTGGAGTGTAGACAGGGGGCCAGGAAACACCATATATTTT.

The chain is built from TRBV7-6 and TRBJ1-4, with TRBD1 identical over 7 bases. Trimming cost V 1 base and J 3 bases; bases outside gene matches: 8. Germline V gene data show CDR1 as SGHVS and CDR2 as FNYEAQ. This CDR3 contains 17 residues. CDR3 coding DNA: TGTGCCAGCAGCTTAGTAGGGACAGAGGAGGCTAATGAAAAACTGTTTTTT. Encoded protein: CASSLVGTEEANEKLFF.

The CDR3 DNA is TGTGCCAGCCCGGAGTCACCCCTCCACTTT. It codes for CASPESPLHF. V is TRBV7-3 and J is TRBJ1-6; no reliable D call. Trimming pared 8 bases from V and 10 bases from J, leaving 6 bases between. Germline V gene sequence: CDR1 SGHTA, CDR2 FQGTGA. The CDR3 has 10 amino acids.

The rearrangement links TRBV12-3 or TRBV12-4 to TRBJ1-2; 8 positions match TRBD1. The CDR3 extends over 14 amino acids. Trimming took 6 bases from V and 4 from J; bases not matched to a gene: 7. The CDR3 is CASRRQGRSYGYTF. The CDR3 DNA is TGTGCCAGCAGGAGACAGGGGAGGAGCTATGGCTACACCTTC.

This clonotype was seen a few times. V and J are TRBV20-1 and TRBJ1-6, with D uncertain. Deletions cut 3 bases from V and 0 bases from J, with 12 bases between. Germline V lookup: CDR1 DFQATT, CDR2 SNEGSKA (reference sequence). The CDR3 is 16 amino acids. In DNA, the CDR3 is TGCAGTGCTAGCGTACACCAGAGCTCCTATAATTCACCCCTCCACTTT. Encoded protein: CSASVHQSSYNSPLHF.

The table lists this clonotype with many counts. This sequence joins TRBV11-2 and TRBJ2-1; TRBD2 aligns across 10 bases. Germline CDR1 reads SGHAT; CDR2 reads FQNNGV. The CDR3 is 15 residues long. The trim removed 1 base at V and 3 bases at J, leaving 0 bases unmatched. The CDR3 nucleotides are TGTGCCAGCAGCTTAGGGACTAGCGGCTACAATGAGCAGTTCTTC. The encoded protein is CASSLGTSGYNEQFF. The entire variable domain, with the rest obtained from reference TRBV11-2 and TRBJ2-1, is as follows: EAGVAQSPRYKIIEKRQSVAFWCNPISGHATLYWYQQILGQGPKLLIQFQNNGVVDDSQLPKDRFSAERLKGVDSTLKIQPAKLEDSAVYLCASSLGTSGYNEQFFGPGTRLTVL.

This chain connects TRBV2 to TRBJ1-4; D might be TRBD1 (5 bases). The CDR3 runs 14 residues. Per the germline V gene, CDR1 is SNHLY and CDR2 is FYNNEI. Trimming left V 4 bases short and J 8 bases short, with 14 bases between. The CDR3 loop reads CASSARDWGEKLFF. The CDR3 DNA reads TGTGCCAGCAGTGCAAGGGACTGGGGCGAAAAACTGTTTTTT.

V and J are TRBV7-9 and TRBJ2-5, with 9 positions matching TRBD2. This CDR3 has 14 residues. In germline, CDR1 is SEHNR, CDR2 FQNEAQ (reference sequence). V was clipped by 5 bases and J by 6 bases; unmatched bases: 7. As DNA, the CDR3 is TGTGCCAGCAGCGCGACGGGACTAGCCCAGACCCAGTACTTC. Its protein is CASSATGLAQTQYF.

In its sample, this clonotype was seen a few times. The chain has TRBV6-1 and TRBJ2-7, with 12 bases that match TRBD1. Germline CDR1 and CDR2: MNHNS and SASEGT. The CDR3 has 16 residues. The V and J ends lost 7 bases and 0 bases, in that order; junction bases with no gene match: 7. Here the CDR3 DNA reads TGTGCCAGCAAAGGGACAGGGGGCTACAGCTCCTACGAGCAGTACTTC. Translation: CASKGTGGYSSYEQYF.

The rearrangement uses TRBV5-1 and TRBJ1-6; D is undetermined. V was trimmed by 7 bases and J by 0 bases, leaving 5 bases between them. CDR1 is SGHRS, CDR2 YFSETQ, per germline. This CDR3 is built from 13 residues. This CDR3 reads CASRSSYNSPLHF. The CDR3 DNA is TGCGCCAGCCGAAGCTCCTATAATTCACCCCTCCACTTT.

This clonotype has more than one count but fewer than ten. The chain combines TRBV3-1 with TRBJ1-1; no reliable D call. The CDR3 extends over 15 amino acids. Trimming pared 3 bases from V and 0 bases from J, leaving 11 bases between. Germline CDR1 reads LGHDT; CDR2 reads YNNKEL (reference sequence). The DNA of the CDR3 is TGTGCCAGCAGCCAGAGAAGTTACTTGAACACTGAAGCTTTCTTT. As protein: CASSQRSYLNTEAFF.

This clonotype has ten or more counts. The chain links TRBV12-3 or TRBV12-4 to TRBJ1-2; D may be TRBD1 (5 bases). With 7 bases removed from V and 4 bases from J, the gap between germline ends came to 13 bases. There are 13 residues in the CDR3. The CDR3, as DNA: TGTGCCAGCACCCTGCGGGGGGGCTATGGCTACACCTTC. Its translation: CASTLRGGYGYTF.

A few counts support this clonotype. CDR3 in amino acids: CSAPRTGSTEQYF. DNA of the CDR3: TGCAGTGCCCCTAGGACAGGGAGCACCGAGCAGTACTTC. The genes are TRBV20-1 and TRBJ2-7; 8 positions match TRBD1. The CDR3 length is 13 residues. The V gene's germline CDR1 is DFQATT and CDR2 SNEGSKA (reference sequence). The junction had 10 bases not matched to a gene; V was cut back by 6 bases and J by 6 bases.

Points on this clonotype: The conserved closing phenylalanine or tryptophan is absent in this CDR3, likely reflecting a read error. The chain employs TRBV20-1 and TRBJ1-4, with 7 bases that match TRBD1. The CDR3 extends over 14 amino acids. J was trimmed by 7 bases and V by 1 base; bases with no gene match: 6. CDR1 is DFQATT, CDR2 SNEGSKA, per germline (reference sequence). For the CDR3, the DNA is TGCAGTGCTAGAGTACCAGGGGGTGGTGAAAAACTGTTTCTT. Its protein product is CSARVPGGGEKLFL.

In its sample, this clonotype was seen a few times. V usage is TRBV9 and J usage is TRBJ2-5; 10 bases match TRBD2. Germline V lookup: CDR1 SGDLS, CDR2 YYNGEE. This CDR3 region has 16 residues. Losses at the gene ends were 2 bases for V and 5 bases for J; bases not matched to a gene: 9. The CDR3 reads CASSVMVAGGAETQYF. In DNA, the CDR3 is TGTGCCAGCAGCGTGATGGTAGCGGGAGGTGCGGAGACCCAGTACTTC.

The V and J genes are TRBV11-2 and TRBJ1-6; D not certain. Germline CDR1 and CDR2: SGHAT and FQNNGV. Trimming removed 1 base at V and 9 bases at J, with 13 bases between. The CDR3 has 15 amino acids. The chain's CDR3 is CASSLGALTGSPLHF. The CDR3 coding sequence is TGTGCCAGCAGCTTAGGGGCTCTAACGGGTTCACCCCTCCACTTT.

The rearrangement uses TRBV10-2 and TRBJ1-5, with TRBD1 matching 7 bases. CDR1 WSHSY and CDR2 SAAADI come from the germline V gene. Trimming cost V 6 bases and J 5 bases; bases outside gene matches: 4. The CDR3 contains 13 residues. The CDR3 region is CASSDRADQPQHF. Written as DNA, the CDR3 is TGCGCCAGCAGCGACAGGGCGGATCAGCCCCAGCATTTT.

This clonotype was picked up a small number of times. The chain combines TRBV5-5 with TRBJ2-5; D possibly corresponds to TRBD1 (5 bases). Trimming took off 0 bases at V and 4 bases at J, with 13 bases between the two ends. Germline CDR1 is SGHKS and CDR2 is YYEKEE (reference sequence). This CDR3 has 15 amino acids. The CDR3 DNA sequence: TGTGCCAGCAGCTTGGGGGGCGCTTGGGGAGAGACCCAGTACTTC. Translated: CASSLGGAWGETQYF.

Many counts were recorded for this clonotype. V gene TRBV7-2 combines with J gene TRBJ1-1; no firm D call. The CDR3 sequence is 11 residues long. CDR1 is SGHTA and CDR2 is FQGNSA in the germline V gene. V was pared by 1 base and J by 8 bases, with 5 bases between. The CDR3: CASSLDQEAFF. CDR3 nucleotide sequence: TGTGCCAGCAGCTTAGACCAAGAAGCTTTCTTT.